The TCR beta chain described here comes from a study of T cell repertoires and HLA-DP antigens. The germline gives CDR1 SGHDT, CDR2 YYEEEE. The CDR3 contains 17 residues. V lost 6 bases to trimming and J lost 2 bases, with 22 bases between them. Libraries were prepared by immunoSEQ multiplex PCR; TCRdb keeps only in-frame clonotypes and omits some of them. The top ten hold roughly 0.3% of the sample, which has roughly 110,000 clones, 92% seen once. As to this clone: Its antigen is as yet unknown.

The chain employs TRBV5-6 and TRBJ2-3, with D tentatively TRBD1 (5 bases). The sequencing input was CD4+ T cells from PBMCs. This clonotype was sampled from a young woman in good health and CMV-seronegative. CDR3 coding DNA: TGTGCCAGCACCTGGGGCCCGAGTTTAGGGCACACAGATACGCAGTATTTT. Translating it yields CASTWGPSLGHTDTQYF.